Only one count was recorded for the clone carrying this T cell receptor (beta chain). Its cognate antigen is unknown. The sample comes from a study of PD-1 blockade in mismatch repair-deficient tumors. General study findings and limits: Tumor-resident clones, often undetectable pretreatment in blood, expanded then contracted after pembrolizumab.

Time point reported: roughly 9-day in vitro stimulation with candidate neoantigen peptide 5. Every patient had mismatch repair deficiency by PCR or immunohistochemistry. More than five ELISpot-reactive neoantigen peptides each drove a 10-day in vitro stimulation. Sequencing was performed with immunoSEQ multiplex PCR; in TCRdb, only in-frame clones are kept and a portion is missing. This sample yields approximately 15,000 clones, of which more than 80% are seen a single time; roughly 11% belongs to the top ten. The clonotype originates from an adult with mismatch repair-deficient cancer. The material was cells cultured in vitro, obtained from a patient treated with pembrolizumab.

CDR3 bases: TGTGCCAGCAGTCTGGGGACTTTCTATGGCTACACCTTC. Amino acid sequence: CASSLGTFYGYTF. This sequence joins TRBV6-5 and TRBJ1-2, with TRBD1 as a possible D gene (5 bases). Germline V lookup: CDR1 MNHEY, CDR2 SVGAGI. Trimming left V 5 bases short and J 4 bases short, with 11 bases between. The CDR3 is made up of 13 amino acids.